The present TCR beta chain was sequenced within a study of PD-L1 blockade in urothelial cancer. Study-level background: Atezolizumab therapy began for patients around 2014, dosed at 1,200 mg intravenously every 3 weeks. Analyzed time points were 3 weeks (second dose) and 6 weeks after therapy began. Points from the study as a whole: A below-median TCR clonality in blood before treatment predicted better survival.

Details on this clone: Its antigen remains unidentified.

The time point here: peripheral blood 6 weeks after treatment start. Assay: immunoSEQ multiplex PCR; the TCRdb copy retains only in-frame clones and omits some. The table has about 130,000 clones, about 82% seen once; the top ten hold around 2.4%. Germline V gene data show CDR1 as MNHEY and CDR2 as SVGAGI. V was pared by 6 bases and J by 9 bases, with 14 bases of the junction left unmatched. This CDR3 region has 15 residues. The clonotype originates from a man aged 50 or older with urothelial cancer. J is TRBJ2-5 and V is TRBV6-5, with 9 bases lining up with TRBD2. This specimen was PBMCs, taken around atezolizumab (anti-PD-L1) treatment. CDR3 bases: TGTGCCAGCAGCCCCCCGGGACTAGCCAGGAAGGCCCAGTACTTC. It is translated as CASSPPGLARKAQYF.